The 21 T cell receptor beta chains listed next were all sequenced from one sample in a study of control samples from healthy donors and cancer patients (dated by TCRdb to the early 2020s). Library generation was performed with the immunoSEQ multiplex PCR assay. In its TCRdb copy, this immuneACCESS table keeps in-frame sequences only and misses some clones. Where compared with another copy, unresolved V genes explain less than half of these, and the others have no known cause. Counted in this sample were tens of thousands of clones; 95% to 97% of them appeared once. The ten largest clones add up to around 1.9% of the sample. Specimen: blood. The receptors were sampled from a woman between 25 and 40 years old in good health.

V usage is TRBV28 and J usage is TRBJ2-7; the D gene could be TRBD1 or TRBD2 (5 bases each). Looked up from germline, CDR1 is MDHEN and CDR2 is SYDVKM. The CDR3 is made up of 11 amino acids. The V gene lost 6 bases and the J gene lost 2 bases, with 5 bases spanning the gap. The CDR3 coding sequence is TGTGCCAGCAGGGGGGCCTACGAGCAGTACTTC. Protein sequence: CASRGAYEQYF.

The J gene is TRBJ1-1, the V gene TRBV6-6; D ambiguous. Trimming removed 4 bases from V and 1 base from J, with 4 bases in between. Germline values: CDR1 MNHNY, CDR2 SVGAGI (reference sequence). CDR3 size: 12 residues. The CDR3, as DNA: TGTGCCAGCAGTTTACAGAACACTGAAGCTTTCTTT. Amino acids: CASSLQNTEAFF.

The rearrangement links TRBV28 to TRBJ1-2; D is uncertain. Trimming took off 5 bases at V and 4 bases at J, with 20 bases between the two ends. The length of the CDR3 is 16 residues. Germline lookup yields CDR1 MDHEN and CDR2 SYDVKM. CDR3 in amino acids: CASSPTGLLGGYGYTF. The CDR3 DNA reads TGTGCCAGCAGTCCAACGGGCTTGTTGGGAGGCTATGGCTACACCTTC.

CDR3 amino acids: CASSPGSNYGYTF. Written as DNA, the CDR3 is TGTGCCAGCTCACCCGGGAGTAACTATGGCTACACCTTC. The chain links TRBV18 to TRBJ1-2; D remains unclear. The germline gives CDR1 KGHSH, CDR2 LQKENI. Trimming removed 3 bases at V and 1 base at J, with 6 bases between. The CDR3 sequence is 13 residues long.

This chain uses TRBV27 with TRBJ2-1, with D maybe TRBD2 (6 bases). Looked up from germline, CDR1 is MNHEY and CDR2 is SMNVEV (reference sequence). Trimming removed 2 bases at V and 8 bases at J, with 13 bases between. The CDR3 is made up of 14 amino acids. CDR3: CASSLRLGGDEQFF. Here the CDR3 DNA reads TGTGCCAGCAGTTTAAGGCTGGGCGGGGATGAGCAGTTCTTC.

The chain couples TRBV6-5 to TRBJ2-7; 7 positions agree with TRBD1. V gave up 6 bases and J gave up 7 bases; unmatched junction bases: 6. Germline V gives CDR1 MNHEY, CDR2 SVGAGI. The CDR3 spans 12 residues. CDR3 loop: CASRTGMREQYF. The DNA for the CDR3 is TGTGCCAGCAGGACAGGGATGAGGGAGCAGTACTTC.

Concerning this clone: The junction departs from the called germline gene at one end, perhaps through a read error. The rearrangement uses TRBV15 and TRBJ2-2; 12 bases match TRBD1. This CDR3 has 18 amino acids. Looked up from germline, CDR1 is LNHNV and CDR2 is YYDKDF (reference sequence). The CDR3 sequence is CATPNRDRGPPQHRGAVF. As DNA, the CDR3 is TGTGCCACGCCGAACCGGGACAGGGGGCCCCCACAGCACCGGGGAGCTGTTTTT. The full variable domain, in which reference TRBV15 and TRBJ2-2 provide the parts outside the CDR3, is DAMVIQNPRYQVTQFGKPVTLSCSQTLNHNVMYWYQQKSSQAPKLLFHYYDKDFNNEADTPDNFQSRRPNTSFCFLDIRSPGLGDTAMYLCATPNRDRGPPQHRGAVFGEGSRLTVL.

The rearrangement uses TRBV6-5 and TRBJ2-2; D unclear. Per germline, CDR1 MNHEY and CDR2 SVGAGI. The germline V and J ends were trimmed by 5 bases and 6 bases, with 13 bases remaining between them. The CDR3 loop spans 14 amino acids. For the CDR3, the DNA is TGTGCCAGCAGTCCCCTAGGAACGGCCGGGGAGCTGTTTTTT. Translation: CASSPLGTAGELFF.

DNA of the CDR3: TGCGCCAGCAGCGGTGATGGCCCCGGGGAGCTGTTTTTT. Translation: CASSGDGPGELFF. The genes are TRBV10-1 and TRBJ2-2; no reliable D call. Germline loops: CDR1 WNHNN, CDR2 SYGVQD (reference sequence). The CDR3 runs 13 residues. With 6 bases removed from V and 6 bases from J, the gap between germline ends came to 11 bases.

This rearrangement joins TRBV6-5 to TRBJ2-1, with 10 bases identical to TRBD2. Germline CDR1 MNHEY, CDR2 SVGAGI. J gave up 2 bases and V 5 bases, and 3 bases lay outside the gene matches. This CDR3 is 15 amino acids long. The CDR3 sequence: CASSNTSGTYNEQFF. The CDR3 DNA follows: TGTGCCAGCAGTAATACTAGCGGGACCTACAATGAGCAGTTCTTC.

The rearrangement joins TRBV2 to TRBJ1-5, with 10 bases matching TRBD1. V was pared by 4 bases and J by 5 bases, with 2 bases of the junction left unmatched. Germline loops: CDR1 SNHLY, CDR2 FYNNEI. The CDR3 runs to 14 residues. CDR3 loop: CASSGQGAHQPQHF. In DNA form, the CDR3 reads TGTGCCAGCAGTGGACAGGGGGCCCATCAGCCCCAGCATTTT.

The rearrangement uses TRBV24-1 and TRBJ2-3, with D perhaps TRBD2 (5 bases). V was clipped by 4 bases and J by 1 base, with 11 bases between them. Looked up from germline, CDR1 is KGHDR and CDR2 is SFDVKD. This CDR3 is built from 15 residues. This CDR3 is CATSEAVSGTDTQYF. The CDR3 DNA reads as TGTGCCACCAGTGAGGCGGTTAGCGGCACAGATACGCAGTATTTT.

The rearrangement links TRBV29-1 to TRBJ1-1; D not certain. This CDR3 has 11 residues. The ends were cut back, 4 bases at V and 2 bases at J, with 5 bases in the middle. Germline CDR1 is SQVTM and CDR2 is ANQGSEA. The chain's CDR3 is CSVGHNTEAFF. The CDR3 coding sequence is TGCAGCGTTGGACATAACACTGAAGCTTTCTTT.

This chain joins TRBV19 and TRBJ1-2; maybe TRBD1 (6 bases). The ends were cut back, 4 bases at V and 13 bases at J, with 22 bases in the middle. Germline CDR1 is LNHDA and CDR2 is SQIVND (reference sequence). The CDR3 spans 14 residues. The CDR3 nucleotides read TGTGCCAGTAGTAACACACGGACAGCCCGGTTCTGCACCTTC. It is translated as CASSNTRTARFCTF.

V usage is TRBV6-6 and J usage is TRBJ2-7; D is perhaps TRBD1 (6 bases). The CDR3 consists of 12 residues. The germline V and J ends were trimmed by 5 bases and 4 bases, with 9 bases remaining between them. Germline V lookup: CDR1 MNHNY, CDR2 SVGAGI (reference sequence). DNA for the CDR3: TGTGCCAGCAGTCGCGGACAGTACGAGCAGTACTTC. It is translated as CASSRGQYEQYF.

This clone appeared once. The chain uses TRBV5-8 and TRBJ1-4; D is unclear. Germline CDR1 SGHTS, CDR2 YDEGEE. The CDR3 contains 15 residues. V was pared by 4 bases and J by 3 bases, with 13 bases between. The CDR3 DNA is TGTGCCAGCAGCCCGTTGCGCCTCCCTAATGAAAAACTGTTTTTT. This gives the protein CASSPLRLPNEKLFF.

The chain combines TRBV7-9 with TRBJ2-1; D is perhaps TRBD2 (6 bases). CDR1 is SEHNR, CDR2 FQNEAQ, per germline (reference sequence). V was shortened by 5 bases and J by 0 bases, with 8 bases between the two germline ends. CDR3 length: 14 amino acids. This CDR3 is CASSAGSSYNEQFF. The CDR3 DNA sequence: TGTGCCAGCAGCGCGGGGAGCTCCTACAATGAGCAGTTCTTC.

The rearrangement joins TRBV19 to TRBJ1-5; D uncertain. V was trimmed by 3 bases and J by 4 bases, leaving 7 bases between them. CDR3 length: 13 residues. Germline V gene data show CDR1 as LNHDA and CDR2 as SQIVND (reference sequence). The CDR3 DNA sequence: TGTGCCAGTAGTATGAGAGGGAATCAGCCCCAGCATTTT. Translated, it gives CASSMRGNQPQHF.

This chain links TRBV28 with TRBJ2-7; D not certain. Germline assignment: CDR1 MDHEN and CDR2 SYDVKM. V was cut by 5 bases and J by 4 bases, with 12 bases left in between. The CDR3 extends over 13 amino acids. Here the CDR3 reads CASSVTRRYEQYF. In DNA, the CDR3 is TGTGCCAGCAGTGTCACCCGAAGATACGAGCAGTACTTC.

CDR3 sequence (DNA): TGCGCCAGCAGCCAAGGCCGGCTACGAGGATGGAATGAAAAACTGTTTTTT. Residues: CASSQGRLRGWNEKLFF. The chain combines TRBV4-1 with TRBJ1-4; D is undetermined. Looked up from germline, CDR1 is MGHRA and CDR2 is YSYEKL. V shed 1 base and J shed 5 bases, with 17 bases lying between them. The CDR3 extends over 17 amino acids.

This clone was observed a single time. This chain connects TRBV29-1 to TRBJ1-1; D possibly corresponds to TRBD1 (5 bases). Trimming cost V 3 bases and J 1 base, with 12 bases left between them. The CDR3 runs to 14 residues. Germline lookup yields CDR1 SQVTM and CDR2 ANQGSEA. The DNA for the CDR3 is TGCAGCGTTGAGGCGCGGGGCACGAACACTGAAGCTTTCTTT. Translation gives CSVEARGTNTEAFF. The full variable domain, in which reference TRBV29-1 and TRBJ1-1 provide the parts outside the CDR3, is SAVISQKPSRDICQRGTSLTIQCQVDSQVTMMFWYRQQPGQSLTLIATANQGSEATYESGFVIDKFPISRPNLTFSTLTVSNMSPEDSSIYLCSVEARGTNTEAFFGQGTRLTVV.